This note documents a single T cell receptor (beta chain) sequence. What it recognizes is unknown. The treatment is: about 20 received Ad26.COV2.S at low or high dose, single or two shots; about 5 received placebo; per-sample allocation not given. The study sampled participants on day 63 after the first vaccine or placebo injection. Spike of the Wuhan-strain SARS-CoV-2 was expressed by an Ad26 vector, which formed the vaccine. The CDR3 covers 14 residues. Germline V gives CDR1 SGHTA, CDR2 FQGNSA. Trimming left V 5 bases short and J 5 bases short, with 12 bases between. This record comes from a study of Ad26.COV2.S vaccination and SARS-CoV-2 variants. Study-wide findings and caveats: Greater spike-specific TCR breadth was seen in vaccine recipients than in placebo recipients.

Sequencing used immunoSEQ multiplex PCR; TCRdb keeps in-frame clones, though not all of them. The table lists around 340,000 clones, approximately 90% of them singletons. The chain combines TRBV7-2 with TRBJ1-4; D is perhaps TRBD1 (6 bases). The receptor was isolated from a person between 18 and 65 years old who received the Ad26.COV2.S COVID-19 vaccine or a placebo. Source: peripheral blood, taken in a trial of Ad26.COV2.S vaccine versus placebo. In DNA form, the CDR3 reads TGTGCCAGCAGCCGGACAGTTCAAAATGAAAAACTGTTTTTT. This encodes CASSRTVQNEKLFF.